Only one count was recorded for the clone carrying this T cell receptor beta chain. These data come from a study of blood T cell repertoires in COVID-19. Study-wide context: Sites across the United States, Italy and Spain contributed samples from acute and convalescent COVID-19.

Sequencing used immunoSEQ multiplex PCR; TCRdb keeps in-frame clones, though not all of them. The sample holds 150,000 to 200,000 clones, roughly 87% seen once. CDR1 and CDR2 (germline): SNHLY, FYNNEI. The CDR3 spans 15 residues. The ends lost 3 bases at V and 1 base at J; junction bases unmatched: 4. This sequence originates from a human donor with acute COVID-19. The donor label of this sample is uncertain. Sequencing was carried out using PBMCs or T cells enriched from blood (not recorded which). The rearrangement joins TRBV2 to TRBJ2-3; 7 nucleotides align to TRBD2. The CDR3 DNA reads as TGTGCCAGCAGTGACGCGGGGGTGCGCACAGATACGCAGTATTTT. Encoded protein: CASSDAGVRTDTQYF.